Listed here are 9 T cell receptor beta chains from one sample, sequenced in a study of cytomegalovirus exposure and HLA in healthy donors. Amplification used 60 Vbeta primers and 13 Jbeta primers. Assay used: immunoSEQ multiplex PCR; TCRdb lists only in-frame clones, some missing. Among about 210,000 clones listed, 70% to 80% were seen once. The material sequenced was PBMCs. The receptors were sampled from a male donor in good health and CMV-seropositive.

The V call is TRBV7-9, the J call TRBJ1-4, with 8 positions matching TRBD1. The V gene end was trimmed by 3 bases and the J gene end by 8 bases; junction bases not matched to a gene: 5. This CDR3 is 14 amino acids long. Germline V gives CDR1 SEHNR, CDR2 FQNEAQ (reference sequence). The CDR3 loop is CASSFQGASEKLFF. In nucleotides, the CDR3 is TGTGCCAGCAGCTTCCAGGGGGCGAGCGAAAAACTGTTTTTT. Complete variable domain (other parts from reference TRBV7-9 and TRBJ1-4): DTGVSQNPRHKITKRGQNVTFRCDPISEHNRLYWYRQTLGQGPEFLTYFQNEAQLEKSRLLSDRFSAERPKGSFSTLEIQRTEQGDSAMYLCASSFQGASEKLFFGSGTQLSVL.

This clone was detected a few times. The chain's CDR3 is CASSPLLGGTEAFF. DNA for the CDR3: TGTGCCAGCAGCCCTTTACTGGGGGGCACTGAAGCTTTCTTT. This chain uses TRBV11-1 with TRBJ1-1, with D possibly matching TRBD1 (5 bases). V shed 5 bases and J shed 4 bases, with 14 bases lying between them. Per germline, CDR1 SGHAT and CDR2 FQDESV (reference sequence). The CDR3 has 14 residues.

The rearrangement joins TRBV9 to TRBJ2-3; 14 nucleotides agree with TRBD2. This CDR3 region has 19 residues. With 4 bases clipped from V and 2 bases from J, the junction kept 12 bases outside the gene matches. In germline, CDR1 is SGDLS, CDR2 YYNGEE. CDR3 coding DNA: TGTGCCAGCAGCCCAAGCCCGGGACTAGCGGGAGTCTCCACAGATACGCAGTATTTT. This encodes CASSPSPGLAGVSTDTQYF. Supplemented by reference TRBV9 and TRBJ2-3, the full variable domain reads DSGVTQTPKHLITATGQRVTLRCSPRSGDLSVYWYQQSLDQGLQFLIQYYNGEERAKGNILERFSAQQFPDLHSELNLSSLELGDSALYFCASSPSPGLAGVSTDTQYFGPGTRLTVL.

The J gene is TRBJ1-1, the V gene TRBV19; 7 bases match TRBD1. The CDR3 spans 14 residues. CDR1 is LNHDA and CDR2 is SQIVND in the germline V gene (reference sequence). Trimming at V came to 5 bases and at J to 1 base, leaving 4 bases not matched to a gene. Here the CDR3 DNA reads TGTGCCAGTAGTGCCGGACAGGCGAACACTGAAGCTTTCTTT. Translating it yields CASSAGQANTEAFF.

V and J are TRBV7-3 and TRBJ2-3, with 7 bases lining up with TRBD2. V lost 5 bases, J lost 2 bases, and 7 bases stayed unmatched. Germline-derived CDR1 and CDR2 are SGHTA and FQGTGA. The CDR3 consists of 15 residues. CDR3 coding DNA: TGTGCCAGCAGCCTGCAGCGGGGTTACACAGATACGCAGTATTTT. Protein product: CASSLQRGYTDTQYF. The full variable domain, with the rest looked up from reference TRBV7-3 and TRBJ2-3, is GAGVSQTPSNKVTEKGKYVELRCDPISGHTALYWYRQSLGQGPEFLIYFQGTGAADDSGLPNDRFFAVRPEGSVSTLKIQRTERGDSAVYLCASSLQRGYTDTQYFGPGTRLTVL.

The rearrangement links TRBV7-5 to TRBJ1-2. TRBV7-5 is shown as a pseudogene. CDR3 size: 16 residues. CDR3 in amino acids: CARSLVISGYNYGYTF. The CDR3 DNA reads TGTGCCAGAAGCTTAGTTATATCGGGATATAACTATGGCTACACCTTC.

The gene calls are TRBV7-9 and TRBJ1-5; no firm D call. Germline values: CDR1 SEHNR, CDR2 FQNEAQ (reference sequence). The CDR3 sequence is 17 residues long. V dropped 1 base and J dropped 4 bases, with 17 bases sitting between them. The CDR3 loop is CASSLGVGGVPNQPQHF. The CDR3 DNA follows: TGTGCCAGCAGCTTAGGGGTGGGAGGAGTACCAAATCAGCCCCAGCATTTT.

This clone has only a few counts. The chain is built from TRBV6-5 and TRBJ2-2; D possibly corresponds to TRBD1 (6 bases). The CDR3 is 15 residues long. Germline V gene sequence: CDR1 MNHEY, CDR2 SVGAGI. The V gene lost 6 bases and the J gene lost 0 bases, with 11 bases spanning the gap. CDR3 residues: CASSPDRSNTGELFF. In nucleotides, the CDR3 is TGTGCCAGCAGCCCAGACAGGTCGAACACCGGGGAGCTGTTTTTT.

The chain uses TRBV2 and TRBJ1-5; possibly TRBD1 for D (6 bases). Germline CDR1 reads SNHLY; CDR2 reads FYNNEI. The CDR3 has 13 residues. Trimming pared 5 bases from V and 6 bases from J, leaving 11 bases between. CDR3 in amino acids: CASSPQGTQPQHF. Here the CDR3 DNA reads TGTGCCAGCAGTCCACAGGGAACTCAGCCCCAGCATTTT.